This T cell receptor beta chain was sequenced in a study of radiation and T cells in renal cell carcinoma. The CDR3 has 12 amino acids. The germline V gene has CDR1 SGHVS and CDR2 FNYEAQ. The V end was cut by 5 bases, the J end by 0 bases, with 3 bases between. Specified treatment: treatment-naive control, cytoreductive nephrectomy. The data were produced by immunoSEQ multiplex PCR, yet TCRdb's version contains in-frame clones alone and is incomplete. The sample yields 13,000 or so clones, approximately 52% seen once. The source is a man aged 50 to 59 with renal cell carcinoma. The starting material was tumor tissue, obtained from a patient whose treatment was nephrectomy without radiotherapy. This sequence joins TRBV7-6 and TRBJ2-3; the D is unclear. The CDR3 reads CASSPSTDTQYF. Here the CDR3 DNA reads TGTGCCAGCAGCCCCAGCACAGATACGCAGTATTTT.